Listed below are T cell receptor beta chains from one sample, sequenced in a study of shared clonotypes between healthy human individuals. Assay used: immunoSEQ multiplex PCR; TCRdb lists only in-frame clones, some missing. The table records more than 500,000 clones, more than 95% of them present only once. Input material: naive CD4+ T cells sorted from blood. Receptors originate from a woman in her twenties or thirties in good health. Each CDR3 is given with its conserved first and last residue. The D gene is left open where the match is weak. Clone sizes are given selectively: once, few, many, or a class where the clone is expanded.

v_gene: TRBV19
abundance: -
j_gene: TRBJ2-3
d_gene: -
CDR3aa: CASSPTGLTDTQYF
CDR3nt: TGTGCCAGTAGTCCGACAGGACTCACAGATACGCAGTATTTT

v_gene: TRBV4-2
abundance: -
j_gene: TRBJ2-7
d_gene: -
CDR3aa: CASSQDRGGLASSYEQYF
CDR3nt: TGTGCCAGCAGCCAAGACCGAGGGGGGCTAGCGAGCTCCTACGAGCAGTACTTC

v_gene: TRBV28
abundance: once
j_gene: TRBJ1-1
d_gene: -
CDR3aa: CASSFFTEAFF
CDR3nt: TGTGCCAGCAGTTTTTTCACTGAAGCTTTCTTT

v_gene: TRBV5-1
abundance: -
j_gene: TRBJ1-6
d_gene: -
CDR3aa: CASVGSPLHF
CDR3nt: TGCGCCAGCGTAGGTTCACCCCTCCACTTT

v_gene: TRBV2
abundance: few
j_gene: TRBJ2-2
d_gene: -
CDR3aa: CASSAELAPGELFF
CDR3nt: TGTGCCAGCAGCGCAGAACTAGCTCCCGGGGAGCTGTTTTTT

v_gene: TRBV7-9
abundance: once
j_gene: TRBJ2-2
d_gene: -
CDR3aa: CASYTAGELFF
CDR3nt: TGTGCCAGCTACACTGCCGGGGAGCTGTTTTTT

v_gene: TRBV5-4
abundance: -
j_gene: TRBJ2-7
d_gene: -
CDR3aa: CASGRSLYEREQYF
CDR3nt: TGTGCCAGCGGGAGAAGTCTCTATGAACGCGAGCAGTACTTC

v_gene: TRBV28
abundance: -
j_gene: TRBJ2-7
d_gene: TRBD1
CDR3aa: CASSWDSPSYEQYF
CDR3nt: TGTGCCAGCAGTTGGGACAGTCCCTCCTACGAGCAGTACTTC

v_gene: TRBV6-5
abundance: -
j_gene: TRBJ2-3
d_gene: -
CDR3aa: CASSYSIKDTQYF
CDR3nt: TGTGCCAGCAGTTACTCGATCAAAGATACGCAGTATTTT

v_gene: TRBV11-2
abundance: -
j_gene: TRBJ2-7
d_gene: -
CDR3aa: CASSPSGTYEQYF
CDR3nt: TGTGCCAGCAGCCCGTCCGGGACTTACGAGCAGTACTTC

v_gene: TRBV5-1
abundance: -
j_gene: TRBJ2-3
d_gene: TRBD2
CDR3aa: CASSFRLAGDSDTQYF
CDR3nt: TGCGCCAGCAGCTTCCGACTAGCGGGAGATTCCGATACGCAGTATTTT

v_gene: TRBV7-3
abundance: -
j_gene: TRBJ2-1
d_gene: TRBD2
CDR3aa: CASSFGTSGTGEQFF
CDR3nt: TGTGCCAGCAGCTTCGGGACTAGCGGGACGGGCGAGCAGTTCTTC

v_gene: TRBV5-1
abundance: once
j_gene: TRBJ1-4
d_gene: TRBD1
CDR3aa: CASSATGTGVRGHEKLFF
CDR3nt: TGCGCCAGCAGCGCTACCGGGACAGGGGTTCGTGGTCACGAAAAACTGTTTTTT

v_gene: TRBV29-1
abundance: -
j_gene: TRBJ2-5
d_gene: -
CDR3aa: CSVVWGRLQETQYF
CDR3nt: TGCAGCGTTGTGTGGGGGCGCCTCCAAGAGACCCAGTACTTC